Listed below are T cell receptor beta chains from one sample, sequenced in a study of blood T cell repertoires in COVID-19. Method: immunoSEQ multiplex PCR; TCRdb's copy keeps in-frame clones and lacks some. This sample carries about 27,000 clones, 65% to 90% of them seen once, and the ten largest clones take around 25%. Sequencing was performed on peripheral blood. The receptor set was obtained from a man aged 65 to 79 with active COVID-19. Both conserved end residues are part of each CDR3. The D gene is left open where the match is weak. Not every row has a clone size; where given, it reads once, few, many or a size class.

cdr3_length j_call v_call clone_size d_call cdr3_aa cdr3_nt
15 TRBJ2-5 TRBV18 NA NA CASSPAGSSRGTQYF TGTGCCAGCTCACCGGCGGGCTCCAGTCGGGGGACCCAGTACTTC
15 TRBJ1-2 TRBV5-1 NA TRBD1 CASSLDGQGSYGYTF TGCGCCAGCAGCTTGGATGGACAGGGGAGTTATGGCTACACCTTC
17 TRBJ1-5 TRBV7-2 NA NA CASSLGGTHHPNQPQHF TGTGCCAGCAGCTTAGGTGGGACACACCATCCCAATCAGCCCCAGCATTTT
17 TRBJ2-1 TRBV21-1 few NA CASSKEGVRHRRGEQFF TGTGCCAGCAGCAAAGAAGGGGTTAGGCACCGGAGGGGTGAGCAGTTCTTC
14 TRBJ2-2 TRBV5-1 NA TRBD1 CASSSGQGTGELFF TGCGCCAGCAGCTCGGGACAGGGGACCGGGGAGCTGTTTTTT
15 TRBJ2-2 TRBV6-6 NA NA CASSYYMAGTGELFF TGTGCCAGCAGTTACTATATGGCGGGAACCGGGGAGCTGTTTTTT
16 TRBJ2-7 TRBV7-8 many TRBD2 CASSLEAASGGREQYF TGTGCCAGCAGCTTAGAGGCGGCTAGCGGGGGGCGCGAGCAGTACTTC
12 TRBJ2-7 TRBV10-3 NA NA CAIGTGSYEQYF TGTGCCATCGGGACTGGCTCCTACGAGCAGTACTTC
15 TRBJ1-3 TRBV30 NA NA CAWRKSVTPGNTIYF TGTGCCTGGAGAAAGTCAGTTACACCTGGAAACACCATATATTTT
18 TRBJ2-6 TRBV7-9 NA TRBD1 CASSLAGTGGYGANVLTF TGTGCCAGCAGCTTAGCGGGGACAGGAGGGTATGGGGCCAACGTCCTGACTTTC
16 TRBJ2-5 TRBV19 NA TRBD2 CATASGRAGAQETQYF TGTGCCACCGCCTCGGGCCGAGCGGGAGCTCAAGAGACCCAGTACTTC
16 TRBJ2-3 TRBV6-1 NA TRBD2 CASSVRLASRTDTQYF TGTGCCAGCAGTGTGAGACTAGCGTCCCGCACAGATACGCAGTATTTT
13 TRBJ2-7 TRBV11-2 NA TRBD2 CASSLRGGLEQYF TGTGCCAGCAGCCTGCGGGGGGGCCTCGAGCAGTACTTC
16 TRBJ2-1 TRBV5-1 few TRBD2 CASSAAGGYTYNEQFF TGCGCCAGCAGCGCAGCGGGAGGGTACACCTACAATGAGCAGTTCTTC
13 TRBJ1-4 TRBV12-3/TRBV12-4 NA TRBD1 CASRGQGAVKLFF TGTGCCAGCAGGGGACAGGGGGCTGTAAAACTGTTTTTT
14 TRBJ1-1 TRBV18 once NA CASSRTDSIRAAFF TGTGCCAGCTCACGGACTGACTCGATTCGGGCAGCTTTCTTT
15 TRBJ2-5 TRBV7-3 NA TRBD2 CASSFSGGAGETQYF TGTGCCAGCAGCTTTAGCGGGGGGGCCGGAGAGACCCAGTACTTC
16 TRBJ1-2 TRBV7-9 NA TRBD1 CASSNSGGTSNYGYTF TGTGCCAGCAGCAACTCAGGGGGGACTTCTAACTATGGCTACACCTTC
13 TRBJ1-2 TRBV19 NA NA CASSIQMQYGYTF TGTGCCAGTAGTATACAGATGCAGTATGGCTACACCTTC
15 TRBJ2-3 TRBV5-1 NA TRBD2 CASSLPSGSTDTQYF TGCGCCAGCAGCCTACCTAGCGGGAGCACAGATACGCAGTATTTT
12 TRBJ1-5 TRBV19 NA NA CASSMEDQPQHF TGTGCCAGTAGTATGGAGGATCAGCCCCAGCATTTT
16 TRBJ2-7 TRBV10-3 once TRBD2 CAISEGWGLATYEQYF TGTGCCATCAGTGAGGGTTGGGGACTAGCGACCTACGAGCAGTACTTC
13 TRBJ1-1 TRBV5-6 NA NA CASSWRGNTEAFF TGTGCCAGCAGCTGGAGGGGGAACACTGAAGCTTTCTTT
13 TRBJ1-5 TRBV2 few TRBD1 CASWTGSNQPQHF TGTGCCAGCTGGACAGGGTCCAATCAGCCCCAGCATTTT
14 TRBJ1-6 TRBV28 NA TRBD1 CASSTHGQGSPLHF TGTGCCAGCAGTACACATGGACAGGGGAGCCCCCTCCACTTT
14 TRBJ2-3 TRBV5-1 NA NA CASSLGSSTDTQYF TGCGCCAGCAGCCTGGGGAGTAGCACAGATACGCAGTATTTT
13 TRBJ1-5 TRBV18 NA NA CASSPGEERPQHF TGTGCCAGCTCACCTGGGGAGGAACGGCCCCAGCATTTT
14 TRBJ2-5 TRBV6-5 NA TRBD2 CASRHLGGKETQYF TGTGCCAGCAGACACTTGGGGGGGAAGGAGACCCAGTACTTC
15 TRBJ1-2 TRBV7-9 NA NA CASSLAQDKVYGYTF TGTGCCAGCAGCTTAGCGCAGGATAAGGTCTATGGCTACACCTTC
12 TRBJ1-1 TRBV11-2 NA NA CASSERVGEAFF TGTGCCAGCAGCGAACGGGTTGGTGAAGCTTTCTTT
14 TRBJ2-7 TRBV5-4 NA TRBD1 CASSLGTGNYEQYF TGTGCCAGCAGCCTCGGGACAGGGAACTACGAGCAGTACTTC
15 TRBJ2-7 TRBV27 once NA CASSLSLTGTYEQYF TGTGCCAGCAGTTTATCGTTAACAGGAACCTACGAGCAGTACTTC
14 TRBJ1-5 TRBV7-9 NA NA CASSLGGVNQPQHF TGTGCCAGCAGCTTAGGGGGGGTCAATCAGCCCCAGCATTTT
11 TRBJ2-1 TRBV9 NA NA CASSTEFEQFF TGTGCCAGCAGCACGGAGTTTGAGCAGTTCTTC
16 TRBJ2-5 TRBV19 NA NA CASSMWRGRWEETQYF TGTGCCAGTAGTATGTGGAGGGGGCGCTGGGAAGAGACCCAGTACTTC
15 TRBJ2-1 TRBV7-6 NA TRBD2 CASSLTSGSPNEQFF TGTGCCAGCAGCCTCACTAGCGGGAGCCCTAATGAGCAGTTCTTC
17 TRBJ2-1 TRBV28 NA TRBD2 CASSLIAGVESYNEQFF TGTGCCAGCAGTTTAATAGCGGGAGTTGAATCCTACAATGAGCAGTTCTTC
11 TRBJ2-4 TRBV20-1 few TRBD1 CSGLDRVRQYF TGCAGTGGTCTCGACAGGGTCCGACAGTACTTC
20 TRBJ2-3 TRBV4-2 NA TRBD2 CASSHPGVGGLADTTDTQYF TGTGCCAGCAGCCACCCCGGGGTGGGGGGACTAGCGGATACCACAGATACGCAGTATTTT
14 TRBJ2-1 TRBV6-5 NA NA CASSYVGGKSEQFF TGTGCCAGCAGTTACGTCGGAGGTAAAAGTGAGCAGTTCTTC
12 TRBJ1-2 TRBV28 once NA CASREINYGYTF TGTGCCAGCAGAGAGATCAACTATGGCTACACCTTC